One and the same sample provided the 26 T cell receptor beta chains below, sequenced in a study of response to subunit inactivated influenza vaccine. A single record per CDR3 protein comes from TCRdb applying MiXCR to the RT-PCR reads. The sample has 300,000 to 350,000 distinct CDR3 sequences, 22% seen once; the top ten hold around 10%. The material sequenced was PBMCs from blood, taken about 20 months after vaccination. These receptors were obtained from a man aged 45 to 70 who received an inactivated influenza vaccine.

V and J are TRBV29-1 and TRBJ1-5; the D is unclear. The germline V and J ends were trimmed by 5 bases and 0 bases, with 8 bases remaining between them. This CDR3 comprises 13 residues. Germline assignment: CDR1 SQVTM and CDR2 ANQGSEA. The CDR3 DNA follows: TGCAGCGTTCTTGAATATAGCAATCAGCCCCAGCATTTT. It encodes CSVLEYSNQPQHF.

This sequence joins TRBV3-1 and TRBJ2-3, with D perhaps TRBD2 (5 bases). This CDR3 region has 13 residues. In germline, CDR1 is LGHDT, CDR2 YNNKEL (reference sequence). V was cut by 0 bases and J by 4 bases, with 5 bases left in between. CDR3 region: CASSQEGADTQYF. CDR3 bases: TGTGCCAGCAGCCAAGAGGGAGCAGATACGCAGTATTTT.

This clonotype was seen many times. DNA of the CDR3: TGTGCCAGCAGTTACTTGAATGAGAATGAGCAGTTCTTC. It encodes CASSYLNENEQFF. V usage is TRBV6-5 and J usage is TRBJ2-1; D unclear. The CDR3 extends over 13 amino acids. Trimming shortened V by 1 base and J by 7 bases, and 8 bases separated the two germline ends. The germline gives CDR1 MNHEY, CDR2 SVGAGI.

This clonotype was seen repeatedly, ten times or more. In nucleotides, the CDR3 is TGCAGCGTCCGACTAGCGGGGTACAATGAGCAGTTCTTC. Its translation: CSVRLAGYNEQFF. V usage is TRBV29-1 and J usage is TRBJ2-1; the match to TRBD2 covers 11 bases. The germline gives CDR1 SQVTM, CDR2 ANQGSEA. After removal of 6 bases from V and 4 bases from J, the junction contained 2 bases not matched to a gene. CDR3 length: 13 amino acids.

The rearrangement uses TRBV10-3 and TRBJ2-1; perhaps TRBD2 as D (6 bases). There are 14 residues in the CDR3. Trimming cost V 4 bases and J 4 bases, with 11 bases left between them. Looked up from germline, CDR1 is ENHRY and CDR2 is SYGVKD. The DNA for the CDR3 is TGTGCCATCAGTGTAACGGGAGCTTACAATGAGCAGTTCTTC. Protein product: CAISVTGAYNEQFF.

CDR3 coding DNA: TGTGCCAGCAGGTCGACAGGGACTGAAGCTTTCTTT. It specifies CASRSTGTEAFF. The chain carries TRBV11-2 and TRBJ1-1, with 7 bases fitting TRBD1. The CDR3 is 12 amino acids. From germline, CDR1 is SGHAT and CDR2 FQNNGV. Trimming cost V 6 bases and J 5 bases; bases outside gene matches: 3.

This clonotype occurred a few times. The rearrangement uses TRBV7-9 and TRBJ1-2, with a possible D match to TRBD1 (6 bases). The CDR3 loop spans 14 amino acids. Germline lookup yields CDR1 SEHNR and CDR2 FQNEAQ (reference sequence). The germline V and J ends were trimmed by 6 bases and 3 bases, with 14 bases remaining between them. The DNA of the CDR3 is TGTGCCAGCAGTAACACCCGACAGGACTATGGCTACACCTTC. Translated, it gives CASSNTRQDYGYTF.

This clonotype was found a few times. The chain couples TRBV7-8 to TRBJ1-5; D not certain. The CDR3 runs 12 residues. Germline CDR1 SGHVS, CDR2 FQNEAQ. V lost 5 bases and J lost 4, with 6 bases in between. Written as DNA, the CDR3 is TGTGCCAGCAGCCCCGAGAATCAGCCCCAGCATTTT. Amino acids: CASSPENQPQHF.

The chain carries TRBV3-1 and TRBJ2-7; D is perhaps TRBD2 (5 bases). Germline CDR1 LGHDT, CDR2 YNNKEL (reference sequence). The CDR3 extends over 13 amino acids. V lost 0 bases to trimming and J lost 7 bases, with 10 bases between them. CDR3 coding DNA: TGTGCCAGCAGCCAAGATCCCCCGGGGGAGCAGTACTTC. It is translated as CASSQDPPGEQYF.

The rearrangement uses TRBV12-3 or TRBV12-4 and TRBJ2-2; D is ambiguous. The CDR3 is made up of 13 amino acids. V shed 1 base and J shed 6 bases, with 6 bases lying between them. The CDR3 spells CASSLGRSGELFF. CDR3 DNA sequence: TGTGCCAGCAGTTTAGGTCGCTCCGGGGAGCTGTTTTTT.

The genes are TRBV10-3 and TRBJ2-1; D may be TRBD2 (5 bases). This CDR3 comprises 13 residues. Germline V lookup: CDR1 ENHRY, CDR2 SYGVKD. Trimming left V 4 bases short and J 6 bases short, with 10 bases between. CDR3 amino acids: CAISGSAGNEQFF. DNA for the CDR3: TGTGCCATCAGTGGGTCCGCGGGCAATGAGCAGTTCTTC.

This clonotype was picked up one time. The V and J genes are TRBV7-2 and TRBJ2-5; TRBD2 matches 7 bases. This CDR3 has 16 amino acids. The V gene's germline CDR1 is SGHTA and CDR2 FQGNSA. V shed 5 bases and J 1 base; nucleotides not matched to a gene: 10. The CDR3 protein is CASSTTRLAFQETQYF. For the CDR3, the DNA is TGTGCCAGCAGCACCACCAGACTAGCTTTCCAAGAGACCCAGTACTTC. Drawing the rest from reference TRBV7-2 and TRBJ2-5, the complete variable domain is GAGVSQSPSNKVTEKGKDVELRCDPISGHTALYWYRQSLGQGLEFLIYFQGNSAPDKSGLPSDRFSAERTGGSVSTLTIQRTQQEDSAVYLCASSTTRLAFQETQYFGPGTRLLVL.

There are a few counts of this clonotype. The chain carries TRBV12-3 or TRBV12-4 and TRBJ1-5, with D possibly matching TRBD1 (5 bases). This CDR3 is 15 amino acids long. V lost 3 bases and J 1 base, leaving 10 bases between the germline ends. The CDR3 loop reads CASSLSWGSNQPQHF. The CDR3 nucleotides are TGTGCCAGCAGTTTGTCCTGGGGGAGCAATCAGCCCCAGCATTTT.

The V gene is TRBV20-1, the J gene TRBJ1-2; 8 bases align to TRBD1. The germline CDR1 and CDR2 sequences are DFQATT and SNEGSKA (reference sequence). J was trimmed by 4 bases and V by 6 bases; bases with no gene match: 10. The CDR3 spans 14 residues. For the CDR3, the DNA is TGCAGTGCCAACGAAAGACAGGGGTCCTATGGCTACACCTTC. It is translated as CSANERQGSYGYTF.

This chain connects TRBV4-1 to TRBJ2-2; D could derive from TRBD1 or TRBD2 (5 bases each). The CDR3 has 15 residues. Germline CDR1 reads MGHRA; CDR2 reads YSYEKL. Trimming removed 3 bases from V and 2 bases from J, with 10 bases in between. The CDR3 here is CASSHGTANTGELFF. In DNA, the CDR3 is TGCGCCAGCAGCCATGGGACGGCAAACACCGGGGAGCTGTTTTTT.

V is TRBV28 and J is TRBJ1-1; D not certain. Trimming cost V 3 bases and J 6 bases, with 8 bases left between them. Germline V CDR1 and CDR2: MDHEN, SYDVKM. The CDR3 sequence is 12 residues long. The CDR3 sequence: CASSFRRAEAFF. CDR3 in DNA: TGTGCCAGCAGTTTTAGGCGGGCTGAAGCTTTCTTT.

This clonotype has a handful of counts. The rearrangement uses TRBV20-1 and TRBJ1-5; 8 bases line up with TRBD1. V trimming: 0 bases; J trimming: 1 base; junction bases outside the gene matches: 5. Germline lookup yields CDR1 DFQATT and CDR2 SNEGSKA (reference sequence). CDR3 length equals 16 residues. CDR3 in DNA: TGCAGTGCTAGAGATTCGGGACAGGCAAGCAATCAGCCCCAGCATTTT. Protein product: CSARDSGQASNQPQHF.

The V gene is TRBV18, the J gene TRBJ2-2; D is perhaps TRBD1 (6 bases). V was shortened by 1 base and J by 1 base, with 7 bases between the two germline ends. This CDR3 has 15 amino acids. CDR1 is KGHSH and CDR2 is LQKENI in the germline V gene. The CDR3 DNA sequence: TGTGCCAGCTCACCACTGACAGGGAACACCGGGGAGCTGTTTTTT. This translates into CASSPLTGNTGELFF.

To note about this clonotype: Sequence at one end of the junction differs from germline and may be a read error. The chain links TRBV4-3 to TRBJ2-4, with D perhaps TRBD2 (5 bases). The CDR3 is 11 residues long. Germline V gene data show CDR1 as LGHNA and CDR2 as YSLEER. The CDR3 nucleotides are TGCGCCAGCAGCCCGCCGGGATTTGGATGCTTC. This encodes CASSPPGFGCF.

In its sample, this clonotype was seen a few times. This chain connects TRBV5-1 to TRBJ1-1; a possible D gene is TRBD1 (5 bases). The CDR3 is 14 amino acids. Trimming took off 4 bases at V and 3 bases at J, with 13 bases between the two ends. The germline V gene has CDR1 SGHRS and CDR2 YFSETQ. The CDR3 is CASSAGTPYTEAFF. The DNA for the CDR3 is TGCGCCAGCAGCGCCGGGACTCCCTACACTGAAGCTTTCTTT.

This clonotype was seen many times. The DNA for the CDR3 is TGTGCCAGCTCCCCGGGAGTGGGCAATCAGCCCCAGCATTTT. Amino acids: CASSPGVGNQPQHF. The chain carries TRBV18 and TRBJ1-5, with D uncertain. Looked up from germline, CDR1 is KGHSH and CDR2 is LQKENI. The CDR3 is made up of 14 amino acids. Trimming pared 6 bases from V and 2 bases from J, leaving 11 bases between. Drawing the rest from reference TRBV18 and TRBJ1-5, the complete variable domain is NAGVMQNPRHLVRRRGQEARLRCSPMKGHSHVYWYRQLPEEGLKFMVYLQKENIIDESGMPKERFSAEFPKEGPSILRIQQVVRGDSAAYFCASSPGVGNQPQHFGDGTRLSIL.

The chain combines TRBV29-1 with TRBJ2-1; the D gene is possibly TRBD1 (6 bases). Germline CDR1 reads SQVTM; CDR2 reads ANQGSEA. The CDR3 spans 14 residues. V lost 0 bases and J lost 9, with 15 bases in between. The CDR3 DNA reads TGCAGCGTTGAAGATGAGGGGGTGGTCGGTGAGCAGTTCTTC. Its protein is CSVEDEGVVGEQFF.

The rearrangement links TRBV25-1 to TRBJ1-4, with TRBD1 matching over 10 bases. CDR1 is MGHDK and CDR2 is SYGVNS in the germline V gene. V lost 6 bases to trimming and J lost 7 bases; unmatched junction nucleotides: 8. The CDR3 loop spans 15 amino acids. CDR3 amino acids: CASRGDRGFGEKLFF. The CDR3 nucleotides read TGTGCCAGCAGGGGGGACAGGGGCTTTGGTGAAAAACTGTTTTTT.

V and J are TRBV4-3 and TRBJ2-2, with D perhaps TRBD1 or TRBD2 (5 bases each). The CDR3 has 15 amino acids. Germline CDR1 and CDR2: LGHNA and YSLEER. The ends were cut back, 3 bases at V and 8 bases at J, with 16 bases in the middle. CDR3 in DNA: TGCGCCAGCAGCCAGGAAAACCTGGGGACGGGGGAGCTGTTTTTT. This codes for CASSQENLGTGELFF.

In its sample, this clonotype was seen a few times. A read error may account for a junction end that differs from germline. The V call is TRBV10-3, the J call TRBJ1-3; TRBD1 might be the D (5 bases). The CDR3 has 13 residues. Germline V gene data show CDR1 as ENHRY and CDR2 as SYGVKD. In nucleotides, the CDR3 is TGTGCCATCGGTGAAGGGGTGGGAAACACCATATATTTT. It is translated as CAIGEGVGNTIYF.

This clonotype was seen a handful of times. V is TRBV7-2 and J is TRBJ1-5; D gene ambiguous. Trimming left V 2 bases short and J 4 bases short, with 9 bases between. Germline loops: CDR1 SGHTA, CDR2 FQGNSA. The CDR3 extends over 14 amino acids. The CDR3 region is CASSLRSGNQPQHF. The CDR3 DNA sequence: TGTGCCAGCAGCTTAAGGTCGGGGAATCAGCCCCAGCATTTT.